This is a list of T cell receptor beta chains from one sample in a study of regulatory T cells in long-lasting Graves disease. TCRdb reprocessed the multiplex PCR reads with MiXCR, giving one entry per CDR3 protein. The sample includes some 410,000 distinct CDR3 sequences, roughly 15% of them seen just once. These data are also associated with another study on T cells in Graves' hyperthyroidism and ophthalmopathy.

The material sequenced was peripheral blood mononuclear cells (PBMCs), taken at new diagnosis, from a patient treated with antithyroid drugs. These receptors originate from a woman aged 25 to 39 with Graves disease. Both conserved end residues are part of each CDR3. Fields, in order: J gene, D gene, V gene, clone size, CDR3 protein, CDR3 DNA. The D gene is left open where the match is weak. Size tells how often a clone was seen (once, few, many) or the class of an expanded clone, and some rows leave it out.

j_call: TRBJ2-3; d_call: .; v_call: TRBV30; clone_size: many; cdr3_aa: CASNKDTDTQYF; cdr3_nt: TGTGCCTCCAATAAGGACACAGATACGCAGTATTTT
j_call: TRBJ1-6; d_call: .; v_call: TRBV9; clone_size: .; cdr3_aa: CASSPRTAADSPLHF; cdr3_nt: TGTGCCAGCAGCCCCCGGACGGCAGCGGATTCACCCCTCCACTTT
j_call: TRBJ2-2; d_call: .; v_call: TRBV10-3; clone_size: few; cdr3_aa: CAIRGETGELFF; cdr3_nt: TGTGCCATCAGGGGTGAAACCGGGGAGCTGTTTTTT
j_call: TRBJ1-4; d_call: .; v_call: TRBV18; clone_size: many; cdr3_aa: CASSVELNEKLFF; cdr3_nt: TGTGCCAGCTCCGTAGAGCTTAATGAAAAACTGTTTTTT
j_call: TRBJ2-7; d_call: .; v_call: TRBV7-2; clone_size: many; cdr3_aa: CASSLVVGSKYYEQYF; cdr3_nt: TGTGCCAGCAGCTTAGTCGTGGGTAGCAAATACTACGAGCAGTACTTC
j_call: TRBJ2-2; d_call: TRBD1; v_call: TRBV12-3/TRBV12-4; clone_size: many; cdr3_aa: CASIRQGRSTGELFF; cdr3_nt: TGTGCCAGCATTCGACAGGGAAGGAGCACCGGGGAGCTGTTTTTT
j_call: TRBJ2-1; d_call: .; v_call: TRBV2; clone_size: many; cdr3_aa: CASEGGGNEQFF; cdr3_nt: TGTGCCAGCGAAGGGGGGGGTAATGAGCAGTTCTTC
j_call: TRBJ2-7; d_call: .; v_call: TRBV19; clone_size: .; cdr3_aa: CASSPGIASYEQYF; cdr3_nt: TGTGCCAGTTCCCCCGGGATAGCCTCCTACGAGCAGTACTTC
j_call: TRBJ2-3; d_call: .; v_call: TRBV11-2; clone_size: many; cdr3_aa: CASSLGSLATTDTQYF; cdr3_nt: TGTGCCAGCAGCTTAGGGTCCCTCGCAACCACAGATACGCAGTATTTT
j_call: TRBJ2-1; d_call: .; v_call: TRBV30; clone_size: many; cdr3_aa: CAWNPSSLHNEQFF; cdr3_nt: TGTGCCTGGAACCCTAGCAGCTTACACAATGAGCAGTTCTTC
j_call: TRBJ2-3; d_call: .; v_call: TRBV10-3; clone_size: few; cdr3_aa: CASKGGDTQYF; cdr3_nt: TGTGCCAGCAAGGGCGGAGATACGCAGTATTTT
j_call: TRBJ2-7; d_call: .; v_call: TRBV5-6; clone_size: few; cdr3_aa: CASSSLSLQDLDEQYF; cdr3_nt: TGTGCCAGCAGCTCCCTGTCACTACAGGATTTAGACGAGCAGTACTTC
j_call: TRBJ1-5; d_call: .; v_call: TRBV15; clone_size: many; cdr3_aa: CATSTLSIGNQPQHF; cdr3_nt: TGTGCCACCAGCACCTTATCGATTGGCAATCAGCCCCAGCATTTT
j_call: TRBJ1-5; d_call: .; v_call: TRBV12-3/TRBV12-4; clone_size: many; cdr3_aa: CASSSSRGNQPQHF; cdr3_nt: TGTGCCAGCAGTTCGAGCAGGGGCAATCAGCCCCAGCATTTT
j_call: TRBJ1-3; d_call: .; v_call: TRBV19; clone_size: .; cdr3_aa: CATTTKLAGNTIYF; cdr3_nt: TGTGCCACCACGACAAAGCTTGCTGGAAACACCATATATTTT
j_call: TRBJ2-1; d_call: .; v_call: TRBV27; clone_size: many; cdr3_aa: CASSFRHLNEQFF; cdr3_nt: TGTGCCAGCAGTTTCCGTCACTTAAATGAGCAGTTCTTC
j_call: TRBJ1-6; d_call: .; v_call: TRBV18; clone_size: many; cdr3_aa: CASSPREGLSSPLHF; cdr3_nt: TGTGCCAGCTCACCACGGGAGGGGTTGAGTTCACCCCTCCACTTT
j_call: TRBJ2-3; d_call: TRBD2; v_call: TRBV5-1; clone_size: few; cdr3_aa: CASSGLAGGPQDTQYF; cdr3_nt: TGCGCCAGCAGCGGACTAGCGGGAGGTCCCCAGGATACGCAGTATTTT
j_call: TRBJ2-5; d_call: .; v_call: TRBV14; clone_size: few; cdr3_aa: CASSSGVLRQETQYF; cdr3_nt: TGTGCCAGCAGCTCGGGGGTTTTGCGGCAAGAGACCCAGTACTTC
j_call: TRBJ1-2; d_call: .; v_call: TRBV30; clone_size: many; cdr3_aa: CAWSRDHQGGYTF; cdr3_nt: TGTGCCTGGAGCCGGGACCACCAGGGTGGCTACACCTTC
j_call: TRBJ1-2; d_call: TRBD1; v_call: TRBV28; clone_size: many; cdr3_aa: CASSLIGTGYAGYTF; cdr3_nt: TGTGCCAGCAGTTTGATTGGGACAGGGTACGCGGGCTACACCTTC
j_call: TRBJ2-4; d_call: .; v_call: TRBV6-1; clone_size: many; cdr3_aa: CASSRGSANENIQYF; cdr3_nt: TGTGCCAGCAGTAGGGGATCCGCAAACGAAAACATTCAGTACTTC
j_call: TRBJ2-1; d_call: .; v_call: TRBV9; clone_size: many; cdr3_aa: CASSVEGNNEQFF; cdr3_nt: TGTGCCAGCAGCGTAGAGGGGAACAATGAGCAGTTCTTC
j_call: TRBJ2-1; d_call: .; v_call: TRBV27; clone_size: many; cdr3_aa: CASSPDSYNEQFF; cdr3_nt: TGTGCCAGCAGCCCTGACTCTTACAATGAGCAGTTCTTC
j_call: TRBJ2-1; d_call: TRBD2; v_call: TRBV24-1; clone_size: many; cdr3_aa: CATSDRQTSGHYNEQFF; cdr3_nt: TGTGCCACCAGTGACCGCCAGACTAGCGGGCATTACAATGAGCAGTTCTTC
j_call: TRBJ1-5; d_call: .; v_call: TRBV28; clone_size: many; cdr3_aa: CASSFTYSNQPQHF; cdr3_nt: TGTGCCAGCAGCTTTACTTATAGCAATCAGCCCCAGCATTTT
j_call: TRBJ2-1; d_call: .; v_call: TRBV4-2; clone_size: few; cdr3_aa: CASSQERALGNEQFF; cdr3_nt: TGTGCCAGCAGCCAAGAGAGAGCCTTGGGGAATGAGCAGTTCTTC
j_call: TRBJ2-1; d_call: TRBD2; v_call: TRBV12-3/TRBV12-4; clone_size: many; cdr3_aa: CASSFRLAGGSGQFF; cdr3_nt: TGTGCCAGCAGTTTCCGACTAGCGGGAGGCAGCGGGCAGTTCTTC
j_call: TRBJ2-7; d_call: TRBD1; v_call: TRBV2; clone_size: many; cdr3_aa: CASRGQSYEQYF; cdr3_nt: TGTGCCAGCAGGGGACAGAGCTACGAGCAGTACTTC
j_call: TRBJ2-7; d_call: .; v_call: TRBV28; clone_size: many; cdr3_aa: CASSSQLTGTPYEQYF; cdr3_nt: TGTGCCAGCAGTTCACAGCTCACAGGTACCCCCTACGAGCAGTACTTC
j_call: TRBJ2-1; d_call: TRBD1; v_call: TRBV6-1; clone_size: few; cdr3_aa: CASNPRGLLVNEQFF; cdr3_nt: TGTGCCAGCAACCCGAGGGGGCTTCTCGTCAATGAGCAGTTCTTC
j_call: TRBJ1-5; d_call: .; v_call: TRBV25-1; clone_size: .; cdr3_aa: CASMEDGPNQPQHF; cdr3_nt: TGTGCCAGCATGGAGGACGGGCCCAATCAGCCCCAGCATTTT
j_call: TRBJ1-2; d_call: .; v_call: TRBV24-1; clone_size: few; cdr3_aa: CATSDLRQDYGYTF; cdr3_nt: TGTGCCACCAGTGATTTAAGACAGGACTATGGCTACACCTTC
j_call: TRBJ2-2; d_call: .; v_call: TRBV12-3/TRBV12-4; clone_size: many; cdr3_aa: CASTITGELFF; cdr3_nt: TGTGCCAGCACGATCACCGGGGAGCTGTTTTTT
j_call: TRBJ2-1; d_call: TRBD1; v_call: TRBV5-5; clone_size: few; cdr3_aa: CASSSYTGGGEQFF; cdr3_nt: TGTGCCAGCAGCTCGTATACAGGGGGCGGTGAGCAGTTCTTC
j_call: TRBJ2-7; d_call: .; v_call: TRBV28; clone_size: many; cdr3_aa: CASASRGASEQYF; cdr3_nt: TGTGCCAGCGCTAGCCGGGGGGCGAGTGAGCAGTACTTC
j_call: TRBJ2-5; d_call: TRBD1; v_call: TRBV7-8; clone_size: many; cdr3_aa: CASSPDRVGTQYF; cdr3_nt: TGTGCCAGCAGCCCAGACAGGGTGGGGACCCAGTACTTC
j_call: TRBJ1-5; d_call: .; v_call: TRBV20-1; clone_size: many; cdr3_aa: CSARETDSQPQHF; cdr3_nt: TGCAGTGCTAGAGAGACGGACAGCCAGCCCCAGCATTTT
j_call: TRBJ2-3; d_call: .; v_call: TRBV5-1; clone_size: many; cdr3_aa: CASSLGVQGWIDTQYF; cdr3_nt: TGTGCCAGCAGCTTGGGAGTGCAGGGATGGATAGATACGCAGTATTTT
j_call: TRBJ1-2; d_call: .; v_call: TRBV12-5; clone_size: .; cdr3_aa: CASGPTGGIGNYGYTF; cdr3_nt: TGTGCTAGTGGCCCCACGGGGGGTATTGGAAACTATGGCTACACCTTC
j_call: TRBJ2-1; d_call: .; v_call: TRBV5-6; clone_size: .; cdr3_aa: CASSAGTFNEQFF; cdr3_nt: TGTGCCAGCAGCGCCGGGACATTCAATGAGCAGTTCTTC
j_call: TRBJ2-5; d_call: .; v_call: TRBV12-3/TRBV12-4; clone_size: .; cdr3_aa: CASSLVEDTTQYF; cdr3_nt: TGTGCCAGCAGTTTAGTCGAGGATACGACCCAGTACTTC
j_call: TRBJ2-7; d_call: TRBD1; v_call: TRBV6-5; clone_size: few; cdr3_aa: CASSYFGTGLYEQYF; cdr3_nt: TGTGCCAGCAGTTACTTCGGGACAGGCCTGTACGAGCAGTACTTC
j_call: TRBJ1-4; d_call: .; v_call: TRBV10-3; clone_size: many; cdr3_aa: CAISESNRVGKLFF; cdr3_nt: TGTGCCATCAGTGAGTCCAACAGGGTAGGAAAACTGTTTTTT
j_call: TRBJ2-3; d_call: TRBD1; v_call: TRBV20-1; clone_size: few; cdr3_aa: CSAREAGGSSTDTQYF; cdr3_nt: TGCAGTGCTAGAGAAGCAGGGGGCAGTAGCACAGATACGCAGTATTTT
j_call: TRBJ2-2; d_call: .; v_call: TRBV27; clone_size: .; cdr3_aa: CASNSPGTSRELFF; cdr3_nt: TGTGCCAGCAACTCACCCGGGACTTCACGGGAGCTGTTTTTT
j_call: TRBJ1-1; d_call: .; v_call: TRBV6-1; clone_size: few; cdr3_aa: CASKLRGGYTEAFF; cdr3_nt: TGTGCCAGCAAATTGAGGGGGGGGTACACTGAAGCTTTCTTT
j_call: TRBJ2-2; d_call: .; v_call: TRBV15; clone_size: .; cdr3_aa: CATSREGVITGELFF; cdr3_nt: TGTGCCACCAGCAGAGAGGGAGTTATCACCGGGGAGCTGTTTTTT
j_call: TRBJ1-1; d_call: TRBD1; v_call: TRBV10-3; clone_size: many; cdr3_aa: CAISESPDRAGDTEAFF; cdr3_nt: TGTGCCATCAGTGAGTCCCCGGACAGGGCTGGGGACACTGAAGCTTTCTTT
j_call: TRBJ2-5; d_call: TRBD1; v_call: TRBV2; clone_size: many; cdr3_aa: CASSVGQGKMVEETQYF; cdr3_nt: TGTGCCAGCAGTGTCGGACAGGGGAAAATGGTCGAAGAGACCCAGTACTTC
j_call: TRBJ2-1; d_call: TRBD2; v_call: TRBV13; clone_size: many; cdr3_aa: CASSSQGSGSLGEQFF; cdr3_nt: TGTGCCAGCAGCTCGCAGGGTAGCGGGAGCTTGGGTGAGCAGTTCTTC
j_call: TRBJ2-3; d_call: TRBD2; v_call: TRBV27; clone_size: .; cdr3_aa: CASSPASGRLSDADTQYF; cdr3_nt: TGTGCCAGCAGTCCCGCTAGCGGGAGACTCTCTGACGCAGATACGCAGTATTTT